One and the same sample provided the 7 T cell receptor beta chains below, sequenced in a study of shared clonotypes between healthy human individuals. Only in-frame clones appear in the TCRdb table, and some are missing; sequencing was by immunoSEQ multiplex PCR. Of 300,000 to 400,000 clones detected, 70% to 75% appear once; the ten largest clones hold under 11%. The specimen was memory CD4+ T cells sorted from blood. Subset specified: CD45RA-negative fraction. The receptor source for this set is a young man in good health.

For this clone: This same CDR3 is encoded by further DNA sequences in the sample. The chain links TRBV7-2 to TRBJ1-3; the D is unclear. V dropped 0 bases and J dropped 0 bases, with 6 bases sitting between them. This CDR3 is built from 15 residues. Germline V gives CDR1 SGHTA, CDR2 FQGNSA. In nucleotides, the CDR3 is TGTGCCAGCAGCTTAGCGGTGAGCTCTGGAAACACCATATATTTT. This codes for CASSLAVSSGNTIYF.

This chain connects TRBV19 to TRBJ1-1, with D possibly being TRBD1 (5 bases). The ends were cut back, 5 bases at V and 8 bases at J, with 15 bases in the middle. CDR3 length: 13 amino acids. Germline V CDR1 and CDR2: LNHDA, SQIVND (reference sequence). The CDR3 loop reads CASSLVNGAEAFF. The CDR3 nucleotides are TGTGCCAGTAGTTTGGTGAATGGGGCAGAAGCTTTCTTT.

The rearrangement links TRBV5-8 to TRBJ2-3; 9 bases match TRBD1. Germline CDR1 SGHTS, CDR2 YDEGEE. The trim removed 3 bases at V and 9 bases at J, leaving 11 bases unmatched. CDR3 size: 15 residues. The CDR3 DNA reads TGTGCCAGCAGCTATGACAGGGGGAAATGGGACACGCAGTATTTT. As protein: CASSYDRGKWDTQYF.

Turning to this clone: This sequence is one base from a far larger clone and is likely a read error. V usage is TRBV7-8 and J usage is TRBJ2-7; D is unresolved. The germline CDR1 and CDR2 sequences are SGHVS and FQNEAQ. The CDR3 is 13 residues long. The V and J ends lost 5 bases and 0 bases respectively, with 8 bases between them. The CDR3 loop reads CASSLWSSYEQYF. The CDR3 bases are TGTGCCAGCAGCCTTTGGAGCTCCTACGAGCAGTACTTC.

The chain recombines TRBV5-4 with TRBJ2-7; no definite D call. This CDR3 spans 14 amino acids. V was trimmed by 3 bases and J by 7 bases, leaving 17 bases between them. The germline CDR1 and CDR2 sequences are SGHNT and YYREEE (reference sequence). CDR3 residues: CASSSASSFGEQYF. CDR3 nucleotides: TGTGCCAGCAGCTCAGCGAGCTCCTTTGGAGAGCAGTACTTC.

This clone was detected once. V and J are TRBV12-5 and TRBJ2-5; 10 bases align to TRBD2. This CDR3 is built from 14 residues. CDR1 is LGHNT, CDR2 FRNRAP, per germline. The trim removed 5 bases at V and 5 bases at J, leaving 5 bases unmatched. Here the CDR3 DNA reads TGTGCTAGTGGTGCCGGGACTAGCGTTGAGACCCAGTACTTC. Translation gives CASGAGTSVETQYF.

This clone was seen only a few times. The chain combines TRBV7-8 with TRBJ2-7, with 8 bases that match TRBD1. Germline loops: CDR1 SGHVS, CDR2 FQNEAQ. The junction had 11 bases not matched to a gene; V was cut back by 3 bases and J by 4 bases. CDR3 length: 16 amino acids. The CDR3 DNA follows: TGTGCCAGCAGCTTCAGTGGGGCAGGGGGCGCTTACGAGCAGTACTTC. It is translated as CASSFSGAGGAYEQYF.